These T cell receptor beta chains were read from a single sample in a study of T cells in Graves' hyperthyroidism and ophthalmopathy. Via MiXCR, TCRdb re-called the multiplex PCR reads, giving one row per CDR3 protein. The profile shows 250,000 or so distinct CDR3 sequences, 15% of them singletons. The sample comprised blood. Receptor source: a woman in her 50s with Graves' hyperthyroidism that later progressed to Graves' ophthalmopathy. Both conserved end residues are part of each CDR3. The D gene is left open where the match is weak. Size is omitted from some rows. Given values are once, few, many or a class for expanded clones.

TRBJ2-2,TRBV12-3/TRBV12-4,TRBD2,many,CASIYLAGVSGELFF,TGTGCCAGCATCTACCTAGCGGGAGTTAGCGGGGAGCTGTTTTTT
TRBJ2-7,TRBV4-2,-,many,CASSQGWPGEDEQYF,TGTGCCAGCAGCCAAGGGTGGCCGGGAGAGGACGAGCAGTACTTC
TRBJ2-1,TRBV5-1,-,many,CASSLAVANEQFF,TGCGCCAGCAGCTTGGCCGTCGCAAATGAGCAGTTCTTC
TRBJ2-7,TRBV5-1,TRBD1,many,CASSLDRGREQYF,TGCGCCAGCAGCTTGGACAGGGGGCGGGAGCAGTACTTC
TRBJ2-7,TRBV27,TRBD1,-,CASSLSGGDRRTYEQYF,TGTGCCAGCAGTTTATCTGGCGGGGACAGGCGGACCTACGAGCAGTACTTC
TRBJ1-5,TRBV15,-,many,CATSREKGGPQHF,TGTGCCACCAGCAGAGAAAAAGGGGGGCCCCAGCATTTT
TRBJ2-1,TRBV19,-,-,CASSMGRAGEQFF,TGTGCCAGTAGTATGGGTAGAGCTGGCGAGCAGTTCTTC
TRBJ2-3,TRBV6-1,TRBD1,many,CASTDRGADTQYF,TGTGCCAGCACTGACAGGGGGGCAGATACGCAGTATTTT
TRBJ2-1,TRBV11-3,TRBD2,many,CASSSRAGGPHEQFF,TGTGCCAGCAGCTCTCGAGCGGGAGGGCCGCATGAGCAGTTCTTC
TRBJ1-4,TRBV20-1,-,many,CSAPRTSTNEKLFF,TGCAGTGCTCCTAGGACATCAACTAATGAAAAACTGTTTTTT
TRBJ1-2,TRBV18,TRBD1,-,CASTLETGGLGYTF,TGTGCCAGCACACTAGAGACAGGGGGCCTTGGCTACACCTTC
TRBJ2-3,TRBV5-1,-,many,CASSLLPGSSTDTQYF,TGCGCCAGCAGCTTGCTTCCGGGGTCTAGCACAGATACGCAGTATTTT
TRBJ1-5,TRBV28,TRBD1,many,CAGRQGTQPQHF,TGTGCCGGACGACAGGGAACTCAGCCCCAGCATTTT
TRBJ2-1,TRBV28,-,many,CASSPGGGGYNEQFF,TGTGCCAGCAGCCCAGGGGGAGGGGGATACAATGAGCAGTTCTTC
TRBJ1-5,TRBV5-6,TRBD1,many,CASTSGQGVNQPQHF,TGTGCCAGCACCTCGGGACAGGGGGTCAATCAGCCCCAGCATTTT
TRBJ2-3,TRBV4-1,TRBD2,few,CASSVLAGDFPDTQYF,TGCGCCAGCAGCGTACTAGCGGGAGATTTTCCAGATACGCAGTATTTT
TRBJ2-5,TRBV9,-,-,CASNVGGGETQYF,TGTGCCAGCAATGTAGGGGGTGGGGAGACCCAGTACTTC
TRBJ1-3,TRBV2,-,few,CASAGEVGNTIYF,TGTGCCAGCGCTGGGGAGGTTGGAAACACCATATATTTT
TRBJ2-1,TRBV20-1,TRBD2,many,CSATWTSPGNEQFF,TGCAGTGCTACCTGGACTAGCCCCGGCAATGAGCAGTTCTTC
TRBJ1-6,TRBV30,TRBD1,few,CAWSDRTGGNSPLHF,TGTGCCTGGAGTGATCGGACAGGGGGGAATTCACCCCTCCACTTT
TRBJ2-5,TRBV27,TRBD1,few,CASSLSSAWTGSQYF,TGTGCCAGCAGTTTATCCTCCGCCTGGACAGGATCTCAGTACTTC
TRBJ1-2,TRBV16,-,-,CASSEMSDYGYTF,TGTGCTTCGTCCGAGATGTCAGACTATGGCTACACCTTC
TRBJ2-7,TRBV20-1,TRBD2,-,CSARPTSQEQYF,TGCAGTGCTAGACCGACTAGCCAGGAGCAGTACTTC
TRBJ2-7,TRBV10-3,TRBD2,many,CAITGTSGSREQYF,TGTGCCATCACCGGGACTAGCGGGAGTCGCGAGCAGTACTTC
TRBJ2-5,TRBV24-1,-,many,CATSPGLGETQYF,TGTGCCACTTCCCCGGGACTGGGAGAGACCCAGTACTTC
TRBJ2-3,TRBV6-1,-,many,CASSEPGFVDTQYF,TGTGCCAGCAGTGAACCCGGCTTTGTGGATACGCAGTATTTT
TRBJ1-3,TRBV5-4,TRBD1,few,CASSGDRPKGSGNTIYF,TGTGCCAGCAGCGGGGACAGGCCGAAGGGGTCTGGAAACACCATATATTTT
TRBJ2-5,TRBV20-1,-,many,CSARGQETQYF,TGCAGTGCTAGGGGGCAAGAGACCCAGTACTTC
TRBJ1-1,TRBV6-1,-,few,CASTEMIMNTEAFF,TGTGCCAGCACCGAAATGATTATGAACACTGAAGCTTTCTTT
TRBJ2-7,TRBV20-1,-,few,CSASHDPGGGEQYF,TGCAGTGCTAGCCACGACCCCGGGGGTGGAGAGCAGTACTTC
TRBJ1-2,TRBV7-2,-,-,CASSPRGAVEGYTF,TGTGCCAGCAGCCCTAGGGGGGCGGTAGAAGGCTACACCTTC
TRBJ1-3,TRBV7-2,-,-,CASSISHGNTIYF,TGTGCCAGCAGCATAAGCCACGGAAACACCATATATTTT
TRBJ2-6,TRBV5-1,-,many,CASSVPGLRSGANVLTF,TGCGCCAGCAGCGTACCGGGACTGCGCTCTGGGGCCAACGTCCTGACTTTC
TRBJ1-4,TRBV5-1,-,-,CASSFGLRDEKLFF,TGCGCCAGCAGCTTTGGACTTAGGGATGAAAAACTGTTTTTT
TRBJ2-5,TRBV2,TRBD2,many,CASTLGLAGNSQETQYF,TGTGCCAGCACCTTGGGACTAGCGGGAAACTCCCAAGAGACCCAGTACTTC
TRBJ2-1,TRBV7-9,TRBD2,many,CASSPRTSREQFF,TGTGCCAGCAGCCCCCGGACTAGTAGGGAGCAGTTCTTC
TRBJ1-4,TRBV9,TRBD1,-,CASSARDRGEKLFF,TGTGCCAGCAGCGCCCGGGACAGGGGTGAAAAACTGTTTTTT
TRBJ2-1,TRBV24-1,-,-,CATSVGTRTYNEQFF,TGTGCCACCAGTGTCGGGACCAGGACCTACAATGAGCAGTTCTTC
TRBJ2-7,TRBV20-1,TRBD2,many,CSARDLGGSTYEQYF,TGCAGTGCTAGAGATCTTGGCGGGAGTACCTACGAGCAGTACTTC
TRBJ1-1,TRBV3-1,-,many,CASSQDPGILLTKEAFF,TGTGCCAGCAGCCAAGACCCAGGGATCCTTCTCACTAAGGAAGCTTTCTTT
TRBJ2-1,TRBV28,TRBD2,-,CASSLITSGRGNEQFF,TGTGCCAGCAGTTTAATTACTAGCGGGAGAGGCAATGAGCAGTTCTTC
TRBJ1-6,TRBV28,-,-,CASSLRVGSPLHF,TGTGCCAGCAGTTTAAGGGTTGGTTCACCCCTCCACTTT
TRBJ1-1,TRBV30,-,many,CAWSAGANTEAFF,TGTGCCTGGAGTGCAGGAGCGAACACTGAAGCTTTCTTT
TRBJ2-3,TRBV6-1,TRBD2,once,CASRTWREEVDTQYF,TGTGCCAGCAGGACTTGGCGGGAGGAAGTAGATACGCAGTATTTT
TRBJ1-2,TRBV7-3,-,-,CASSLEAPDYGYTF,TGTGCCAGCAGCTTAGAGGCTCCGGACTATGGCTACACCTTC
TRBJ2-1,TRBV12-3/TRBV12-4,TRBD2,many,CASSPIFGTTPLSAYNEQFF,TGTGCCAGCAGTCCTATCTTTGGGACTACTCCATTATCGGCCTACAATGAGCAGTTCTTC
TRBJ2-1,TRBV19,-,few,CASSIEGDSYNEQFF,TGTGCCAGTAGTATAGAGGGGGACTCCTACAATGAGCAGTTCTTC
TRBJ2-5,TRBV27,-,many,CASSLSTTTQETQYF,TGTGCCAGCAGTTTATCTACGACAACGCAAGAGACCCAGTACTTC
TRBJ2-1,TRBV10-3,-,many,CAISESWGRSYNEQFF,TGTGCCATCAGTGAGAGCTGGGGAAGGTCCTACAATGAGCAGTTCTTC
TRBJ2-1,TRBV18,TRBD2,many,CASSRGTSGSGNEQFF,TGTGCCAGCTCACGCGGGACTAGCGGGAGCGGCAATGAGCAGTTCTTC
TRBJ2-7,TRBV5-1,-,few,CASSPIQFYEQYF,TGCGCCAGCAGCCCGATACAGTTTTACGAGCAGTACTTC
TRBJ2-7,TRBV28,TRBD1,many,CASSSAGTGGLYEQYF,TGTGCCAGCAGTTCAGCCGGGACAGGGGGCTTATACGAGCAGTACTTC
TRBJ2-4,TRBV7-2,TRBD1,-,CASSPTYYRGSKNIQYF,TGTGCCAGCAGCCCGACTTACTACAGGGGGTCCAAAAACATTCAGTACTTC